Listed below are T cell receptor beta chains from one sample, sequenced in a study of T-cell reconstitution after alpha-beta-depleted transplantation in children. Each CDR3 protein is one row after TCRdb ran MiXCR on the PCR reads. The repertoire holds more than 200,000 distinct CDR3 sequences, with approximately 8.4% as singletons. This sample comprised PBMCs, mostly from graft donor cells, obtained 360 days after TCRalphabeta/CD19-depleted stem cell transplant. The receptors stem from a male patient between 2 and 10 years old who had a stem cell transplant for acute myeloid leukemia, so the T cells may come from the graft donor. Each CDR3 is given with its conserved first and last residue.

CDR3aa | j_gene | v_gene | len
CASREGSSSEQFF | TRBJ2-1 | TRBV2 | 13
CSARDRADTEAFF | TRBJ1-1 | TRBV20-1 | 13
CASSFGLLNGELFF | TRBJ2-2 | TRBV5-6 | 14
CSANLAGSNTGELFF | TRBJ2-2 | TRBV20-1 | 15
CASSLRQTGHSPLHF | TRBJ1-6 | TRBV12-3/TRBV12-4 | 15
CASSPEWGTGNTGELFF | TRBJ2-2 | TRBV12-3/TRBV12-4 | 17
CSARFASGTSGYNEQFF | TRBJ2-1 | TRBV20-1 | 17
CAISEGRASTYTQYF | TRBJ2-3 | TRBV10-3 | 15
CASSGGIYNEQFF | TRBJ2-1 | TRBV10-3 | 13
CSAQRSQGHGYTF | TRBJ1-2 | TRBV20-1 | 13
CASSPPSQGADTQYF | TRBJ2-3 | TRBV18 | 15
CSASTSMADTQYF | TRBJ2-3 | TRBV20-1 | 13
CAISEVRNTEAFF | TRBJ1-1 | TRBV10-3 | 13
CASSTPGQGAFTEAFF | TRBJ1-1 | TRBV12-3/TRBV12-4 | 16